The sequence of this T cell receptor beta chain was determined in a study of cytomegalovirus exposure and HLA in healthy donors. The V gene's germline CDR1 is SGHRS and CDR2 YFSETQ. The length of the CDR3 is 16 residues. The trim removed 0 bases at V and 6 bases at J, leaving 7 bases unmatched. The PCR contained 60 Vbeta and 13 Jbeta primers. Assay used: immunoSEQ multiplex PCR; TCRdb lists only in-frame clones, some missing. The data contain roughly 92,000 clones, 80% of them singletons. V is TRBV5-1 and J is TRBJ1-4; 8 bases line up with TRBD1. Sequencing was done on a sample of PBMCs. The sequence was obtained from a man aged 50-60 years in good health and CMV-seropositive. The chain's CDR3 is CASSLDQGAIDEKLFF. The DNA for the CDR3 is TGCGCCAGCAGCTTGGACCAGGGGGCGATTGATGAAAAACTGTTTTTT.